The 5 T cell receptor beta chains in this list originate from one sample, sequenced in a study of identical twins (dated by TCRdb to the mid-2010s). Library generation was performed with 5' RACE. The data were produced on an Illumina HiSeq 2000. The public reads were reprocessed in TCRdb via fastp at Q25 and MiXCR, keeping in-frame beta chains. CDR3 protein sequences are deduplicated, and each keeps its most common genes and DNA. This sample is represented by fewer than 650,000 distinct CDR3 sequences; 7.1% of them were singletons. Roughly 1.6% of the sample is held by the ten biggest clonotypes. These data also formed part of another study, on yellow fever vaccine responses in identical twins.

The sample consisted of PBMCs. The receptors shown here come from a woman between 18 and 30 years old in good health.

This clonotype was counted at least ten times. The CDR3 DNA follows: TGTGCCAGCAGGGTGGGACAGGGGGAGCTGTTTTTT. Translating it yields CASRVGQGELFF. V usage is TRBV2 and J usage is TRBJ2-2; 7 bases map to TRBD1. Trimming at V came to 6 bases and at J to 8 bases, leaving 3 bases not matched to a gene. The CDR3 is 12 amino acids. Germline lookup yields CDR1 SNHLY and CDR2 FYNNEI.

This clonotype came up many times. The CDR3, as DNA: TGTGCCAGCAGTTACTTGGACAGAACGTACACCGGGGAGCTGTTTTTT. It is translated as CASSYLDRTYTGELFF. The chain employs TRBV6-2 or TRBV6-3 and TRBJ2-2, with a tentative D call TRBD1 (6 bases). CDR1 and CDR2 from the germline V gene are MNHEY and SVGEGT. V shed 1 base and J shed 3 bases, with 12 bases lying between them. The CDR3 consists of 16 residues.

The chain has TRBV28 and TRBJ2-7; perhaps TRBD1 as D (5 bases). CDR1 is MDHEN, CDR2 SYDVKM, per germline. This CDR3 spans 13 amino acids. Trimming left V 5 bases short and J 7 bases short, with 15 bases between. The CDR3 reads CASSPHQTGEQYF. DNA for the CDR3: TGTGCCAGCAGTCCTCACCAAACAGGAGAGCAGTACTTC. The full variable domain, in which reference TRBV28 and TRBJ2-7 provide the parts outside the CDR3, is DVKVTQSSRYLVKRTGEKVFLECVQDMDHENMFWYRQDPGLGLRLIYFSYDVKMKEKGDIPEGYSVSREKKERFSLILESASTNQTSMYLCASSPHQTGEQYFGPGTRLTVT.

This clonotype was seen a few times. The chain joins TRBV10-3 to TRBJ2-3; 8 bases agree with TRBD1. Looked up from germline, CDR1 is ENHRY and CDR2 is SYGVKD. The CDR3 extends over 15 amino acids. The J segment lost 4 bases and the V segment lost 1 base, leaving 4 bases of the junction unmatched. The CDR3 DNA sequence: TGTGCCATCAGTGAGTTGCAGGGGGCCGCAGATACGCAGTATTTT. This translates into CAISELQGAADTQYF.

This clonotype came up many times. This chain uses TRBV4-1 with TRBJ2-5, with TRBD2 matching over 9 bases. Germline values: CDR1 MGHRA, CDR2 YSYEKL. V lost 0 bases to trimming and J lost 1 base; unmatched junction nucleotides: 3. The CDR3 consists of 16 residues. CDR3 DNA sequence: TGCGCCAGCAGCCAAGATCTGACTAGCGGCCAAGAGACCCAGTACTTC. Residues: CASSQDLTSGQETQYF.